Below are 13 T cell receptor beta chains sequenced from a single sample in a study of graft-versus-host responses after intestinal transplantation. Measured with immunoSEQ multiplex PCR; TCRdb has only the in-frame clones, and not every one. The table shows around 100,000 clones, with 85% to 95% occurring only once. What these receptors recognize is not known. Here the sequenced sample was unstimulated CD8+ T cells sorted from spleen or lymph node cells, taken before transplant. All receptors derive from a human donor who was the organ donor for an intestinal transplant.

The V gene is TRBV19, the J gene TRBJ2-7; TRBD2 is a possible D gene (5 bases). Trimming left V 3 bases short and J 1 base short, with 13 bases between. There are 15 residues in the CDR3. CDR1 is LNHDA and CDR2 is SQIVND in the germline V gene (reference sequence). The CDR3, as DNA: TGTGCCAGTAGTATCACGGACGGGGAATCCTACGAGCAGTACTTC. Its protein product is CASSITDGESYEQYF.

V usage is TRBV20-1 and J usage is TRBJ2-1; D is undetermined. The ends were cut back, 5 bases at V and 4 bases at J, with 6 bases in the middle. This CDR3 contains 11 residues. Germline assignment: CDR1 DFQATT and CDR2 SNEGSKA (reference sequence). CDR3 DNA: TGCAGTGCTGCTCTTTACAATGAGCAGTTCTTC. Its protein is CSAALYNEQFF.

The genes are TRBV5-1 and TRBJ2-7, with 7 bases aligning to TRBD1. This CDR3 has 14 amino acids. V trimming: 3 bases; J trimming: 3 bases; junction bases outside the gene matches: 6. Germline V gives CDR1 SGHRS, CDR2 YFSETQ. CDR3 residues: CASSSGTASYEQYF. The CDR3, as DNA: TGCGCCAGCAGCTCTGGGACAGCGAGCTACGAGCAGTACTTC.

This chain links TRBV5-1 with TRBJ1-4, with TRBD1 identical over 8 bases. This CDR3 contains 18 residues. Germline V gives CDR1 SGHRS, CDR2 YFSETQ. With V trimmed by 2 bases and J by 8 bases, 17 bases remained unmatched. This chain's CDR3 is CASSFTWTGREQREKLFF. CDR3 DNA: TGCGCCAGCAGCTTTACATGGACAGGGCGAGAGCAAAGGGAAAAACTGTTTTTT. The whole variable domain, remainder taken from reference TRBV5-1 and TRBJ1-4, is KAGVTQTPRYLIKTRGQQVTLSCSPISGHRSVSWYQQTPGQGLQFLFEYFSETQRNKGNFPGRFSGRQFSNSRSEMNVSTLELGDSALYLCASSFTWTGREQREKLFFGSGTQLSVL.

The chain couples TRBV10-1 to TRBJ2-4; unclear D gene. Per germline, CDR1 WNHNN and CDR2 SYGVQD (reference sequence). The V and J ends lost 5 bases and 7 bases respectively, with 12 bases between them. This CDR3 spans 13 amino acids. The CDR3 spells CASSSSAGNIQYF. The CDR3 DNA is TGCGCCAGCAGTTCGAGCGCTGGGAACATTCAGTACTTC.

The chain uses TRBV11-2 and TRBJ2-3; 14 bases are shared with TRBD2. J was trimmed by 4 bases and V by 5 bases; bases with no gene match: 11. The CDR3 extends over 18 amino acids. Germline-derived CDR1 and CDR2 are SGHAT and FQNNGV. CDR3 sequence: CASSPYGGTSGSADTQYF. CDR3 coding DNA: TGTGCCAGCAGCCCATATGGGGGGACTAGCGGGAGTGCAGATACGCAGTATTTT.

The chain couples TRBV5-4 to TRBJ2-1, with a tentative D call TRBD2 (6 bases). The CDR3 totals 13 residues. CDR1 SGHNT and CDR2 YYREEE come from the germline V gene (reference sequence). V gave up 6 bases and J gave up 7 bases, with 14 bases separating them. The CDR3 DNA reads as TGTGCCAGCACCCCCCCCGGGGGAAATGAGCAGTTCTTC. It specifies CASTPPGGNEQFF.

J is TRBJ2-7 and V is TRBV2; TRBD2 agrees at 14 bases. Germline-derived CDR1 and CDR2 are SNHLY and FYNNEI. This CDR3 contains 15 residues. The trim removed 6 bases at V and 3 bases at J, leaving 4 bases unmatched. CDR3 residues: CASSGTSGSLYEQYF. DNA of the CDR3: TGTGCCAGCAGCGGGACTAGCGGGAGTCTCTACGAGCAGTACTTC.

Here the CDR3 reads CASSAGINEQFF. The CDR3 DNA reads as TGTGCCAGCAGCGCGGGAATCAATGAGCAGTTCTTC. The chain recombines TRBV7-9 with TRBJ2-1, with D possibly matching TRBD2 (6 bases). The CDR3 sequence is 12 residues long. Germline CDR1 SEHNR, CDR2 FQNEAQ (reference sequence). Trimming took 5 bases from V and 6 from J, leaving 8 bases between them. Full variable domain (rest looked up from reference TRBV7-9 and TRBJ2-1): DTGVSQNPRHKITKRGQNVTFRCDPISEHNRLYWYRQTLGQGPEFLTYFQNEAQLEKSRLLSDRFSAERPKGSFSTLEIQRTEQGDSAMYLCASSAGINEQFFGPGTRLTVL.

This rearrangement joins TRBV5-6 to TRBJ2-3; 11 bases fit TRBD1. The trim removed 4 bases at V and 2 bases at J, leaving 6 bases unmatched. Germline V CDR1 and CDR2: SGHDT, YYEEEE. The CDR3 length is 16 residues. Written as DNA, the CDR3 is TGTGCCAGCAGCATTACCGGACAGGGGGCCACAGATACGCAGTATTTT. It yields the protein CASSITGQGATDTQYF.

The rearrangement joins TRBV5-1 to TRBJ1-1; TRBD1 might be the D (5 bases). Between the trimmed V and J ends, which lost 1 base and 0 bases, there was a span of 10 bases. The CDR3 covers 15 residues. Germline CDR1 reads SGHRS; CDR2 reads YFSETQ. CDR3 sequence reads: CASSLNAGLNTEAFF. DNA for the CDR3: TGCGCCAGCAGCTTGAATGCGGGGCTGAACACTGAAGCTTTCTTT.

V and J are TRBV5-1 and TRBJ1-1; 7 positions agree with TRBD1. The germline gives CDR1 SGHRS, CDR2 YFSETQ. Trimming cost V 2 bases and J 0 bases; bases outside gene matches: 4. The CDR3 sequence is 15 residues long. The CDR3 here is CASSFYRGLNTEAFF. The CDR3 DNA follows: TGCGCCAGCAGCTTTTACAGGGGATTGAACACTGAAGCTTTCTTT.

The V and J genes are TRBV10-1 and TRBJ2-7, with D possibly called TRBD1 or TRBD2 (5 bases each). The CDR3 is made up of 15 amino acids. Germline CDR1 WNHNN, CDR2 SYGVQD (reference sequence). V was trimmed by 3 bases and J by 0 bases, leaving 12 bases between them. The CDR3 protein is CASSDGAGSSYEQYF. The DNA for the CDR3 is TGCGCCAGCAGTGACGGGGCAGGGAGCTCCTACGAGCAGTACTTC.